Below, 10 T cell receptor beta chains from the same sample are listed, as sequenced in a study of T cell changes during pregnancy in multiple sclerosis. Libraries were prepared by immunoSEQ multiplex PCR; TCRdb keeps only in-frame clonotypes and omits some of them. The sample shows 120,000 or so clones, approximately 93% of them seen only once. The material sequenced was peripheral blood, taken before pregnancy. Every receptor here comes from a female donor with multiple sclerosis, enrolled in a pregnancy study.

The V call is TRBV5-5, the J call TRBJ1-3; a possible D gene is TRBD1 (5 bases). Looked up from germline, CDR1 is SGHKS and CDR2 is YYEKEE (reference sequence). V shed 2 bases and J shed 4 bases, with 10 bases lying between them. The length of the CDR3 is 14 residues. CDR3 bases: TGTGCCAGCAGCTTCGCGGACATGGGAAACACCATATATTTT. Amino acids: CASSFADMGNTIYF.

In DNA form, the CDR3 reads TGTGCCAGCAGTGAATTTGTGACAGTCAATCAGCCCCAGCATTTT. Protein sequence: CASSEFVTVNQPQHF. The chain uses TRBV2 and TRBJ1-5, with D possibly being TRBD1 (5 bases). This CDR3 region has 15 residues. Trimming shortened V by 2 bases and J by 3 bases, and 11 bases separated the two germline ends. CDR1 is SNHLY, CDR2 FYNNEI, per germline.

The J gene is TRBJ2-1, the V gene TRBV23-1; D possibly corresponds to TRBD2 (9 bases). TRBV23-1 is sorted into the ORF group, with uncertain function. CDR3 length: 20 amino acids. Trimming left V 6 bases short and J 4 bases short, with 31 bases between. This chain's CDR3 is CASSLQGADGTSSRYNEQFF. The CDR3 nucleotides are TGCGCCAGCAGCCTTCAGGGGGCTGACGGGACTAGCTCCCGTTACAATGAGCAGTTCTTC.

This chain uses TRBV5-6 with TRBJ1-2; 8 nucleotides agree with TRBD1. The CDR3 runs to 14 residues. The ends lost 4 bases at V and 5 bases at J; junction bases unmatched: 7. Per germline, CDR1 SGHDT and CDR2 YYEEEE. Here the CDR3 reads CASSAGTGFYGYTF. The DNA of the CDR3 is TGTGCCAGCAGCGCAGGGACAGGATTTTATGGCTACACCTTC.

The V call is TRBV5-1, the J call TRBJ2-3, with D unclear. The ends were cut back, 0 bases at V and 6 bases at J, with 8 bases in the middle. Germline CDR1 is SGHRS and CDR2 is YFSETQ. The CDR3 consists of 13 residues. The CDR3 loop is CASSLAWADTQYF. Here the CDR3 DNA reads TGCGCCAGCAGCTTGGCATGGGCGGATACGCAGTATTTT.

This sequence joins TRBV7-2 and TRBJ2-7; 7 bases line up with TRBD2. The J segment lost 2 bases and the V segment lost 0 bases, leaving 4 bases of the junction unmatched. The CDR3 is 15 residues long. In germline, CDR1 is SGHTA, CDR2 FQGNSA. The CDR3 region is CASSLAGGPAYEQYF. CDR3 in DNA: TGTGCCAGCAGCTTAGCGGGAGGGCCTGCCTACGAGCAGTACTTC.

The chain combines TRBV18 with TRBJ2-1, with 9 bases lining up with TRBD1. The CDR3 spans 14 residues. CDR1 and CDR2 (germline): KGHSH, LQKENI. J lost 7 bases, V lost 8 bases, and 9 bases had no gene match. The DNA for the CDR3 is TGTGCCAGCCAACCGGGACAGGGCTCTAATGAGCAGTTCTTC. It yields the protein CASQPGQGSNEQFF.

The chain recombines TRBV2 with TRBJ2-5, with 9 bases fitting TRBD2. J was trimmed by 5 bases and V by 3 bases; bases with no gene match: 10. Germline V gene data show CDR1 as SNHLY and CDR2 as FYNNEI. This CDR3 spans 16 amino acids. DNA for the CDR3: TGTGCCAGCAGTGAGGCCGGGACTAGCAATCTGGAGACCCAGTACTTC. Its protein product is CASSEAGTSNLETQYF.

Written as DNA, the CDR3 is TGCGCCAGCAGCCCCCTGACAGGGGCTAACTATGGCTACACCTTC. Protein sequence: CASSPLTGANYGYTF. The rearrangement joins TRBV4-1 to TRBJ1-2, with 8 positions matching TRBD1. CDR3 length equals 15 residues. The germline gives CDR1 MGHRA, CDR2 YSYEKL. Unmatched junction bases numbered 4, after V lost 4 bases and J lost 0 bases.

The chain carries TRBV5-1 and TRBJ2-3, with 11 bases lining up with TRBD2. Germline V gene sequence: CDR1 SGHRS, CDR2 YFSETQ. The junction had 10 bases not matched to a gene; V was cut back by 4 bases and J by 6 bases. The CDR3 runs to 16 residues. CDR3 DNA: TGCGCCAGCAGCCGGACTAGCGGGCTAGCGAAGGATACGCAGTATTTT. Translation: CASSRTSGLAKDTQYF.